This T cell receptor beta chain was profiled in a study of T cell responses to AZD1222 COVID-19 vaccine. Only in-frame clones appear in the TCRdb table, and some are missing; sequencing was by immunoSEQ multiplex PCR. The repertoire holds 95,000 to 150,000 clones, with roughly 85% as singletons. Specimen: peripheral blood, collected 28 days after the second AZD1222 dose. The TCR was taken from an adult who received the AZD1222 COVID-19 vaccine.

For the CDR3, the DNA is TGTGCCAGCAGCTTGGGCCTAGCGACGGGTAATGAGCAGTTCTTC. It specifies CASSLGLATGNEQFF. This rearrangement joins TRBV5-6 to TRBJ2-1, with D perhaps TRBD2 (6 bases). Germline V gene sequence: CDR1 SGHDT, CDR2 YYEEEE. The CDR3 has 15 residues. The V gene lost 0 bases and the J gene lost 7 bases, with 14 bases spanning the gap. Full variable domain (missing parts from reference TRBV5-6 and TRBJ2-1): DAGVTQSPTHLIKTRGQQVTLRCSPKSGHDTVSWYQQALGQGPQFIFQYYEEEERQRGNFPDRFSGHQFPNYSSELNVNALLLGDSALYLCASSLGLATGNEQFFGPGTRLTVL.